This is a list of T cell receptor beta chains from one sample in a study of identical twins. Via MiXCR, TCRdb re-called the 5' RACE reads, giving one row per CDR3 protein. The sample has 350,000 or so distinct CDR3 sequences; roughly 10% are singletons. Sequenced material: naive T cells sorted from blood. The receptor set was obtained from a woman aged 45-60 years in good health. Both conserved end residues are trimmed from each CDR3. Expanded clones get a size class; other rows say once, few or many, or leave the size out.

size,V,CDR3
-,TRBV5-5,ASSLGGEFNQPQH
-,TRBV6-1,ASSQGGSLTEQF
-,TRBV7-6,ASSPGTITGELF
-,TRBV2,ASSARRSNQPQH
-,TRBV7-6,ASSPIAGSSDTQY
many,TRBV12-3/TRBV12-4,ASSLGPNSYNEQF
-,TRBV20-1,SGLGSPLDEQF
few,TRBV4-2,ASSLVSLAGDPDTQY
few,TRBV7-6,ASSLDVHGANVLT
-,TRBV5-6,ASSWGHNTEAF
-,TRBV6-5,ASSYNRAQETQY
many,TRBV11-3,ASSQGGLGNTEAF
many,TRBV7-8,ASSSGRNEQF
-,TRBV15,ATSRASSLVTEAF
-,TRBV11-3,ASSASGGDNTEAF
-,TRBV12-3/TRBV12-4,ASSLGATINEQF
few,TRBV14,ASSQDVRQGPYEQY
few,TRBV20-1,SASGKFDNEQF
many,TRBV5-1,ASGDRNTYGYT
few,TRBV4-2,ASSQRQGFQY
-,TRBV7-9,ATRGEYTEAF
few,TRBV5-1,ASSAGLAGELETQY
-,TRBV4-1,ASSQEFSGQGLYEQY
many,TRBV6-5,ASSQLNYGYT
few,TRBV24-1,ATSDLQLGEQF
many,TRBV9,ASSPPLGTQY
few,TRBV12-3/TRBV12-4,ASSRTGGLENIQY
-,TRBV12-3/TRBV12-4,ASSLGLSDTIY
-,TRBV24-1,ATSDFTGQRNEQF
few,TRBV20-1,SASWLASGAHNEQF
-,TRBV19,ASSIEGVSGRETQY
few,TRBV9,ASSAADRVHEQY
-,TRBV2,ASRLAGDHLYNEQF
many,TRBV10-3,AIRTSEGTDTQY
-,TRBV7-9,ASSLVGWGDYEQY
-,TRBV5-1,ASSLNGGNHNEQF
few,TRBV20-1,SARTGQGDNQPQH
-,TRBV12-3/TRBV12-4,ASRPRDRGTGELF
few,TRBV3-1,ASSHGTGGKTQY
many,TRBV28,ASSLLQGSAF
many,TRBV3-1,ASSQDGGNTEAF
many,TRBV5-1,ASSLVSPGGSYEQY